This T cell receptor beta chain is from a study of T cell clonotyping in hematopoietic cell transplantation. Measured with immunoSEQ multiplex PCR; TCRdb has only the in-frame clones, and not every one. This repertoire shows about 36,000 clones, roughly 96% found once; its top ten account for roughly 1.5%. Time point of the sample: recipient sample about 28 days before transplant, after cytoreduction. Blood collection times were about day -28 and days 30, 100, 180 posttransplant. Overall study findings and caveats: At the given depth, recipient repertoires were over 95% de novo clonotypes.

The CDR3 consists of 14 residues. Trimming pared 0 bases from V and 0 bases from J, leaving 6 bases between. Germline CDR1 and CDR2: SGHRS and YFSETQ. To note about this clone: Its antigen is as yet unknown.

This receptor was taken from a man aged 40-49 years with chronic myeloid leukemia. Some clones in this sample may be carry-over from other donors' samples. The source material was peripheral blood mononuclear cells, sampled before stem cell transplant. The J gene is TRBJ1-1, the V gene TRBV5-1; D unclear. The CDR3 here is CASSLGQVNTEAFF. CDR3 nucleotides: TGCGCCAGCAGCTTGGGGCAGGTGAACACTGAAGCTTTCTTT.